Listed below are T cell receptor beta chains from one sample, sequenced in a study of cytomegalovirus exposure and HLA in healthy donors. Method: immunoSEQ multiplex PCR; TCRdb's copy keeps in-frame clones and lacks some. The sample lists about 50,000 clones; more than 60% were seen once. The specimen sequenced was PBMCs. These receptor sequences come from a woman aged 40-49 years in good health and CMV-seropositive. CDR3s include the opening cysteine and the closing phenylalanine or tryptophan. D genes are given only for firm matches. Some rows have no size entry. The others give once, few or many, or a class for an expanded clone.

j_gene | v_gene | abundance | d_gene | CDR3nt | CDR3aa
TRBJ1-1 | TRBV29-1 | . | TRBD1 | TGCAGCGCACAGGACAGGGTGGACACTGAAGCTTTCTTT | CSAQDRVDTEAFF
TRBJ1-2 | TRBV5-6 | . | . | TGTGCCAGCAGCCCCCAGGGAGGAGCATTTGGCTACACCTTC | CASSPQGGAFGYTF
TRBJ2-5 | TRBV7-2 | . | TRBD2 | TGTGCCAGCAGCCCTTTAGCGGGGGGGGTCGAGACCCAGTACTTC | CASSPLAGGVETQYF
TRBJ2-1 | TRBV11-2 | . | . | TGTGCCAGCAGCTTAGCGGCGGGGTCCAATGAGCAGTTCTTC | CASSLAAGSNEQFF
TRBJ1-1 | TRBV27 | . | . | TGTGCCAGCAGTTCTACCGGAGGGCTGCGCGCTGAAGCTTTCTTT | CASSSTGGLRAEAFF
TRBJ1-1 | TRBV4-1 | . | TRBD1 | TGCGCCAGCAGTATACGGACAGGACCTACTGAAGCTTTCTTT | CASSIRTGPTEAFF
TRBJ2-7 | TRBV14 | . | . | TGTGCCAGCAGCCAAGAGGGGCTCTCGGCAGAGCAGTACTTC | CASSQEGLSAEQYF
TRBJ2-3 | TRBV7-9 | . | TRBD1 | TGTGCCAGCAGCTTACAGGGGGAAACAGATACGCAGTATTTT | CASSLQGETDTQYF
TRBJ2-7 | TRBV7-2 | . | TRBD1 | TGTGCCAGCAGCGTTACCGGGACAGGCACCTACGAGCAGTACTTC | CASSVTGTGTYEQYF
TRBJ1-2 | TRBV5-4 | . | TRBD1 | TGTGCCAGCAGCGTATCGGGACAGACTGATGGCTACACCTTC | CASSVSGQTDGYTF
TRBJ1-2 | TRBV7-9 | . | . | TGTGCCAGCAGCTTGGAGGGGCTGGAAAGGGGCTACACCTTC | CASSLEGLERGYTF
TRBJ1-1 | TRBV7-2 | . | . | TGTGCCAGCAGACCGAACCCCGGGTACACTTTCAACACTGAAGCTTTCTTT | CASRPNPGYTFNTEAFF
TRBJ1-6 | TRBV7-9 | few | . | TGTGCCAGCAGCTCATCAATCGTTGGGAGCTCCTATAATTCACCCCTCCACTTT | CASSSSIVGSSYNSPLHF
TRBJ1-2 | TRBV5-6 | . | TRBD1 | TGTGCCAGCAGCGTGACAGGGGGCGACTACACCTTC | CASSVTGGDYTF
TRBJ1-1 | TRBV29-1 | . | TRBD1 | TGCAGCGTTGGACAGGGAGGCACTGAAGCTTTCTTT | CSVGQGGTEAFF
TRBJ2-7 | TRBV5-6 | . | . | TGTGCCAGCAGCTCGGACAGCTACGAGCAGTACTTC | CASSSDSYEQYF
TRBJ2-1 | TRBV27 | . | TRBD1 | TGTGCCAGCAGCTCGACAGGGGGCGCCTACAATGAGCAGTTCTTC | CASSSTGGAYNEQFF
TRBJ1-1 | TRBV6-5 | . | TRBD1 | TGTGCCAGTAGACCCGACAGGGTTCTGCCTGAAGCTTTCTTT | CASRPDRVLPEAFF
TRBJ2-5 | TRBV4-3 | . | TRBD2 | TGCGCCAGCAGCCAAGAGCTAGCGGGGGGAGTAATAACGGAGACCCAGTACTTC | CASSQELAGGVITETQYF
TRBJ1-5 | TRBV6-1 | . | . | TGTGCCAGCAGTCCCGGGAGAAGCAATCAGCCCCAGCATTTT | CASSPGRSNQPQHF
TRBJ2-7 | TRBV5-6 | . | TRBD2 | TGTGCCAGCAGCTTGGGGGGGATTAGCGGGAACTACGAGCAGTACTTC | CASSLGGISGNYEQYF
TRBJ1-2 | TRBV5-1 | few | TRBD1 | TGCGCCAGCAGCTATGGACAGGGATCTGGCTACACCTTC | CASSYGQGSGYTF
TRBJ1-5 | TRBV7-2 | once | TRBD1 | TGTGCCAGCAGCCGAAGTGAGGGGGCCAGCAATCAGCCCCAGCATTTT | CASSRSEGASNQPQHF
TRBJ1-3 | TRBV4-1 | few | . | TGCGCCAGCAGCCAAGATCCGGGGTTCGGAAACACCATATATTTT | CASSQDPGFGNTIYF
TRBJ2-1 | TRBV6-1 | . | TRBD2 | TGTGCCAGCATGGGGACTAAACACTACAATGAGCAGTTCTTC | CASMGTKHYNEQFF
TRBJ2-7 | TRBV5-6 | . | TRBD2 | TGTGCCAGCAGCTTGGTGAGCGGGGCGAGCTCCTACGAGCAGTACTTC | CASSLVSGASSYEQYF
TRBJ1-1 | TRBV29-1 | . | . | TGCAGCGTTGCTACAGGGAGGGACACTGAAGCTTTCTTT | CSVATGRDTEAFF
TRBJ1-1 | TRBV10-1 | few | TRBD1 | TGCGCCACACAACAGGGGATGAACACTGAAGCTTTCTTT | CATQQGMNTEAFF
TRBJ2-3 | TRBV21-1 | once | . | TGTGCCAGGACACCGGGACAGGGACCAGATACGCAGTATTTT | CARTPGQGPDTQYF
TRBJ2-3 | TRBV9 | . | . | TGTGCCAGTGCGACTGGTGCCAGCACAGATACGCAGTATTTT | CASATGASTDTQYF
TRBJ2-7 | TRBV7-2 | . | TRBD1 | TGTGCCAGCGCCCCGGGACAGGGTTCCCTCGAGCAGTACTTC | CASAPGQGSLEQYF
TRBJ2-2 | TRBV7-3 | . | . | TGTGCCAGCAGCTTAGCGGGACCCGGGGAGCTGTTTTTT | CASSLAGPGELFF
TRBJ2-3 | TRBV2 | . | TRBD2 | TGTGCCAGGGGGACTAGCGGGAACACAGATACGCAGTATTTT | CARGTSGNTDTQYF
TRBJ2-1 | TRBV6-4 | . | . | TGTGCCAGCAGTGACTCAGGGGGGGGGTACAATGAGCAGTTCTTC | CASSDSGGGYNEQFF
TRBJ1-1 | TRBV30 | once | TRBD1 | TGTGCCTGGGTTGTTCAGGGGGCCCTGAACACTGAAGCTTTCTTT | CAWVVQGALNTEAFF
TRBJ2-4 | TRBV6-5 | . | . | TGTGCCAGCAGTTACTCGTTTGGGACACTTGAAAACATTCAGTACTTC | CASSYSFGTLENIQYF
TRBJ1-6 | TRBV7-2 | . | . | TGTGCCAGCAGCTTCACAGGGAACGGTTCACCCCTCCACTTT | CASSFTGNGSPLHF
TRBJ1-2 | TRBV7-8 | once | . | TGTGCCAGCAGCCAGACGGACAGTTCTATTGGCTACACCTTC | CASSQTDSSIGYTF
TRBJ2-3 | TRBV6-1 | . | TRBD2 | TGTGCCAGCACGTGGGGGGGGGACACAGATACGCAGTATTTT | CASTWGGDTDTQYF
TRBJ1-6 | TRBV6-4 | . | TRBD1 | TGTGCCAGCAGTGACCGAAGGGGGACAGGGGTGAATTCACCCCTCCACTTT | CASSDRRGTGVNSPLHF
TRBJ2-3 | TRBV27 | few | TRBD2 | TGTGCCAGCAGTTGGCGGGGGGGCGTAGATACGCAGTATTTT | CASSWRGGVDTQYF
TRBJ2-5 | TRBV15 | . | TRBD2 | TGTGCCACCAGCAGAGATGGGGTCAGGAACGGGGGGGAGACCCAGTACTTC | CATSRDGVRNGGETQYF
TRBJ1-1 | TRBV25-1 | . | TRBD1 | TGTGCCAGCAGTGGACAGGGGAGAACCCAAGCTTTCTTT | CASSGQGRTQAFF
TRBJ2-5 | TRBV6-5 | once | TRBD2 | TGTGCCAGCAGGGGGACTAGCGGGGCGGTTTATCAGTACTTC | CASRGTSGAVYQYF